A single sample is the source of the 8 T cell receptor beta chains below, sequenced in a study of shared clonotypes between healthy human individuals. Terminally differentiated effector memory CD45RA+ cells were excluded by CCR7 positive selection of CD45RO-negative cells. Sequencing used immunoSEQ multiplex PCR; TCRdb keeps in-frame clones, though not all of them. The data contain over 2 million clones, approximately 94% of them singletons. The sequenced sample consisted of naive CD8+ T cells sorted from blood. These receptors were taken from a man aged 18 to 35 in good health.

The CDR3 loop is CASGSQMGYEQYF. The CDR3 DNA sequence: TGTGCCAGCGGAAGCCAGATGGGCTACGAGCAGTACTTC. V is TRBV27 and J is TRBJ2-7; D not resolved. This CDR3 spans 13 amino acids. V was pared by 8 bases and J by 3 bases, with 14 bases between. CDR1 and CDR2 from the germline V gene are MNHEY and SMNVEV (reference sequence).

The V call is TRBV30, the J call TRBJ2-3, with D hard to call. With 3 bases removed from V and 6 bases from J, the gap between germline ends came to 7 bases. The CDR3 length is 11 residues. Germline CDR1 GTSNPN, CDR2 SVGIG (reference sequence). The CDR3 DNA reads TGTGCCTGGAGCTATTCGGATACGCAGTATTTT. It encodes CAWSYSDTQYF.

The rearrangement joins TRBV13 to TRBJ2-1; no reliable D call. The CDR3 has 13 residues. Germline V gives CDR1 PRHDT, CDR2 FYEKMQ (reference sequence). V was cut by 5 bases and J by 6 bases, with 11 bases left in between. In DNA form, the CDR3 reads TGTGCCAGCAGCCCTAAAGGCACCAATGAGCAGTTCTTC. It translates to CASSPKGTNEQFF.

The J gene is TRBJ2-3, the V gene TRBV7-9; D is uncertain. CDR3 size: 12 residues. Trimming shortened V by 6 bases and J by 3 bases, and 7 bases separated the two germline ends. Germline V gives CDR1 SEHNR, CDR2 FQNEAQ (reference sequence). The CDR3, as DNA: TGTGCCAGCAGTAAGGAGACAGATACGCAGTATTTT. Translation: CASSKETDTQYF. Looking up the rest from reference TRBV7-9 and TRBJ2-3 gives the full variable domain: DTGVSQNPRHKITKRGQNVTFRCDPISEHNRLYWYRQTLGQGPEFLTYFQNEAQLEKSRLLSDRFSAERPKGSFSTLEIQRTEQGDSAMYLCASSKETDTQYFGPGTRLTVL.

The chain has TRBV19 and TRBJ1-4; 10 positions agree with TRBD1. V lost 3 bases, J lost 5 bases, and 3 bases stayed unmatched. The germline gives CDR1 LNHDA, CDR2 SQIVND (reference sequence). The CDR3 extends over 15 amino acids. The CDR3 DNA reads as TGTGCCAGTAGTATTGGGACAGGGGACAATGAAAAACTGTTTTTT. It yields the protein CASSIGTGDNEKLFF. Full variable domain (rest looked up from reference TRBV19 and TRBJ1-4): DGGITQSPKYLFRKEGQNVTLSCEQNLNHDAMYWYRQDPGQGLRLIYYSQIVNDFQKGDIAEGYSVSREKKESFPLTVTSAQKNPTAFYLCASSIGTGDNEKLFFGSGTQLSVL.

The gene calls are TRBV2 and TRBJ1-5, with TRBD1 matching over 7 bases. Germline V gene sequence: CDR1 SNHLY, CDR2 FYNNEI. CDR3 length: 15 amino acids. J lost 1 base, V lost 6 bases, and 6 bases had no gene match. CDR3 region: CASSMTGPSNQPQHF. CDR3 DNA sequence: TGTGCCAGCAGCATGACAGGGCCAAGCAATCAGCCCCAGCATTTT.

The chain is built from TRBV7-9 and TRBJ1-6, with unresolved D. This CDR3 spans 15 amino acids. Trimming removed 3 bases from V and 4 bases from J, with 10 bases in between. Per the germline V gene, CDR1 is SEHNR and CDR2 is FQNEAQ (reference sequence). The CDR3 bases are TGTGCCAGCAGCTTTTATCCAGCGTATAATTCACCCCTCCACTTT. Protein sequence: CASSFYPAYNSPLHF. The variable domain in full, completed from reference TRBV7-9 and TRBJ1-6, reads DTGVSQNPRHKITKRGQNVTFRCDPISEHNRLYWYRQTLGQGPEFLTYFQNEAQLEKSRLLSDRFSAERPKGSFSTLEIQRTEQGDSAMYLCASSFYPAYNSPLHFGNGTRLTVT.

The chain couples TRBV27 to TRBJ2-2; D is possibly TRBD1 or TRBD2 (6 bases each). Germline CDR1 reads MNHEY; CDR2 reads SMNVEV (reference sequence). V was clipped by 7 bases and J by 7 bases, with 10 bases between them. The CDR3 has 12 amino acids. The CDR3 nucleotides are TGTGCCAGCAAAGGGGGGTACGGGGAGCTGTTTTTT. Its protein product is CASKGGYGELFF.